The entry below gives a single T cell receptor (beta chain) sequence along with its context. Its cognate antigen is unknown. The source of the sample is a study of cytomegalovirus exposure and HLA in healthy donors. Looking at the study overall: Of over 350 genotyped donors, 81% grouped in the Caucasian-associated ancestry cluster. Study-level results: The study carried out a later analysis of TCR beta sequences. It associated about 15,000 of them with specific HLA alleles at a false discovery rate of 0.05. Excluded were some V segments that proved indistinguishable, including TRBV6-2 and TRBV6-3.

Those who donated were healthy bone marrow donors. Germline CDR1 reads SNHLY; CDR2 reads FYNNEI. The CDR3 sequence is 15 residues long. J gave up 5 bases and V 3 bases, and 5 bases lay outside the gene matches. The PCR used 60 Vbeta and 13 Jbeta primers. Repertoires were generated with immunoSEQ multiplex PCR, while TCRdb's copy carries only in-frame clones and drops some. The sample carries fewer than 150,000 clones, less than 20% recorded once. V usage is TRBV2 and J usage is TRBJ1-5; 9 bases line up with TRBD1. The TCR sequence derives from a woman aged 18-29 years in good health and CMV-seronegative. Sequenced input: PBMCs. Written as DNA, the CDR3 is TGTGCCAGCAGTGAGCCGGGACAGGGACATCAGCCCCAGCATTTT. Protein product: CASSEPGQGHQPQHF.